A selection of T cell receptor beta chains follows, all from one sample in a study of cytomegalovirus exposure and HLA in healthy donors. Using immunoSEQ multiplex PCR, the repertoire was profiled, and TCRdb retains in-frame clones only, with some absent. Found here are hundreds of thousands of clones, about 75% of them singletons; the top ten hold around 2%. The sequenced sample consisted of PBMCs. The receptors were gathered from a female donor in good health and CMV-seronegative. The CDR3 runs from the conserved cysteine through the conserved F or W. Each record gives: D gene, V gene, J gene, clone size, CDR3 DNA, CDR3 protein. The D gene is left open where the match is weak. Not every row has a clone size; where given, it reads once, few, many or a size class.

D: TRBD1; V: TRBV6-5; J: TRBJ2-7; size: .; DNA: TGTGCCAGCAGTTACTCCGAGTCGACAGGGATCAACGAGCAGTACTTC; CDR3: CASSYSESTGINEQYF
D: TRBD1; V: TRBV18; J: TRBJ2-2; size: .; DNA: TGTGCCAGCTCACCAGGACAGGGGCGAATTCTGACCGGGGAGCTGTTTTTT; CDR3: CASSPGQGRILTGELFF
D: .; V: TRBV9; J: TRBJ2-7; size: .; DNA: TGTGCCAGCAGCGGGGAGCAGCACTACGAGCAGTACTTC; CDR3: CASSGEQHYEQYF
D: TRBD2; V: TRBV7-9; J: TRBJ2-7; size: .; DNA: TGTGCCAGCAGCTCCACTCGGGGGGGACTAGCGGCTTACGAGCAGTACTTC; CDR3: CASSSTRGGLAAYEQYF
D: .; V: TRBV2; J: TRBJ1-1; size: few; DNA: TGTGCCAGCAGGGTTCAGGGGTTGACTGAAGCTTTCTTT; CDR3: CASRVQGLTEAFF
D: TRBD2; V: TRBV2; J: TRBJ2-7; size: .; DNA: TGTGCCAGCAGTCCTACTAGCGGGAGAATACTTTACGAGCAGTACTTC; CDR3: CASSPTSGRILYEQYF
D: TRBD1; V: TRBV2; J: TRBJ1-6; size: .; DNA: TGTGCCAGCAGAGGGACAGGACCGGGACCCCTCCACTTT; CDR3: CASRGTGPGPLHF
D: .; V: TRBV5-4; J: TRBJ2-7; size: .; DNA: TGTGCCAGCAGCTTGATGGGAGGAGGTTACGAGCAGTACTTC; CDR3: CASSLMGGGYEQYF
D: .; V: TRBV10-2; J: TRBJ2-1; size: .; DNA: TGCGCCAGCAGTGACAGGTACAATGAGCAGTTCTTC; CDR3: CASSDRYNEQFF
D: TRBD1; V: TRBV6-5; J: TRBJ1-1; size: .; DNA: TGTGCCAGCAGGGAGACAGGGAATAAAGCTTTCTTT; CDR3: CASRETGNKAFF
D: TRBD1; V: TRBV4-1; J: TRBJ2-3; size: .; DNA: TGCGCCAGCAGCCAAGCGGACAGGGGTAGCACAGATACGCAGTATTTT; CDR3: CASSQADRGSTDTQYF
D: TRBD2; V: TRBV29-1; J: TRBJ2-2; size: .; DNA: TGCAGCGTTGCACTAGCGGGAGTGGTCGGGGAGCTGTTTTTT; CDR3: CSVALAGVVGELFF
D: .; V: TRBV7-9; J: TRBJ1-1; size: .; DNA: TGTTCCAGCTCCCGAGACATCCTGAACACTGAAGCTTTCTTT; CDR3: CSSSRDILNTEAFF
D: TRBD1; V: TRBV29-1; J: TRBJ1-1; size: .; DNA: TGCAGCGTGGACAGGACCGGGAGCACTGAAGCTTTCTTT; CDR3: CSVDRTGSTEAFF
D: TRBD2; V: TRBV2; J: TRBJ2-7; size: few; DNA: TGTGCCAGCAGTGGAATTAGCGGGAGAAGCGAGCAGTACTTC; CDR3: CASSGISGRSEQYF
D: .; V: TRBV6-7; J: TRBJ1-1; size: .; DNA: TGTGCCAGCACTCTGACTATGGACACTGAAGCTTTCTTT; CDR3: CASTLTMDTEAFF
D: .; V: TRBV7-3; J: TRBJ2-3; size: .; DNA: TGTGCCAGCAGCTTAAACCCTATTAGCACAGATACGCAGTATTTT; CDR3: CASSLNPISTDTQYF
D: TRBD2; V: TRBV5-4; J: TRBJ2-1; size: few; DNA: TGTGCCAGCACCTTAAGCGGGACTGATGAGCAGTTCTTC; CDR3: CASTLSGTDEQFF
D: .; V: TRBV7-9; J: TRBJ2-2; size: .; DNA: TGTGCCAGCAGCTTCCGACCGACTAATTTTGCCGGGGAGCTGTTTTTT; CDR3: CASSFRPTNFAGELFF
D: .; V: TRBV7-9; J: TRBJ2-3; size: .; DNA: TGTGCCAGCAGTTCGTCATTTCAGGACACAGATACGCAGTATTTT; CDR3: CASSSSFQDTDTQYF
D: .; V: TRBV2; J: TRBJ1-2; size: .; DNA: TGTGCCAGCATTCAAACAGGGTTTACTAACTATGGCTACACCTTC; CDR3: CASIQTGFTNYGYTF
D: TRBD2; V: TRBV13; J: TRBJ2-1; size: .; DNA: TGTGCCAGCAGCCTGAACCAGGGACTAGCGGGAGGCAATGAGCAGTTCTTC; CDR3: CASSLNQGLAGGNEQFF
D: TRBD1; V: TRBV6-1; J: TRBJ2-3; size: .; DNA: TGTGCCAGCAGTCAAGGGACAGGGAATAAGAGAGATACGCAGTATTTT; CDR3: CASSQGTGNKRDTQYF
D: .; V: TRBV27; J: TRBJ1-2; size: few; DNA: TGTGCCAGCAGTTTAGCGGCGACGCGCTATGGCTACACCTTC; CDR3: CASSLAATRYGYTF
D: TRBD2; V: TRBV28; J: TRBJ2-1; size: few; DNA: TGTGCCAGCAGATTAGCGGGAGGGACCGGAGAGCAGTTCTTC; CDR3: CASRLAGGTGEQFF
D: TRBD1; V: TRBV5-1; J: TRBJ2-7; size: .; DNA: TGCGCCAGCAGCTTTGGGTCCCTTCGACAGGGGGAACCCTACGAGCAGTACTTC; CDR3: CASSFGSLRQGEPYEQYF
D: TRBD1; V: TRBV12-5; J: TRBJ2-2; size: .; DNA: TGTGCTAGTGGGTACGAAATGACAGGGGTGGACGGGGAGCTGTTTTTT; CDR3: CASGYEMTGVDGELFF
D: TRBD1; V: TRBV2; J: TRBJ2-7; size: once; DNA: TGTGCCAGCAGCTGGGGACAGGGGTCCTACGAGCAGTACTTC; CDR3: CASSWGQGSYEQYF
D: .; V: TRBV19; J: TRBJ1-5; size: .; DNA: TGTGCCAGTAGTATAGAGACAGGTAGCAATCAGCCCCAGCATTTT; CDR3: CASSIETGSNQPQHF
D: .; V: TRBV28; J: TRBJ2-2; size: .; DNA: TGTGCCAGCCGGACAGTAAACACCGGGGAGCTGTTTTTT; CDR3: CASRTVNTGELFF
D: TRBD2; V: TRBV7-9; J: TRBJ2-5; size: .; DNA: TGTGCCAGCAGCATGACAGCGGGGGAGACCCAGTACTTC; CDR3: CASSMTAGETQYF
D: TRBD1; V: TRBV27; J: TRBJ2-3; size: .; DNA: TGTGCCAGCCCAACCACCTATGACAGGGGATTATGCACAGATACGCAGTATTTT; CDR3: CASPTTYDRGLCTDTQYF
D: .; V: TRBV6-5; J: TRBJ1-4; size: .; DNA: TGTGCCAGCAGGCGGGGTAATGAAAAACTGTTTTTT; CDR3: CASRRGNEKLFF
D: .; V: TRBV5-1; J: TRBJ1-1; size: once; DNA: TGCGCCAGCAGCTTACAGGGTATGAACACTGAAGCTTTCTTT; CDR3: CASSLQGMNTEAFF
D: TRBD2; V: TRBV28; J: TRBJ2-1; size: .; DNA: TGTGCCACACGGGGCCTAGCGGGATGGAATGAGCAGTTCTTC; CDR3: CATRGLAGWNEQFF
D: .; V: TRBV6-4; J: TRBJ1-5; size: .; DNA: TGTGCCAGCAGTGAGTATAGCAATCAGCCCCAGCATTTT; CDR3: CASSEYSNQPQHF
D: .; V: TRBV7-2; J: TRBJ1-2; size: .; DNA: TGTGCCAGCAGCTTAAGGAACAGGCGAATAAGGTATGGCTACACCTTC; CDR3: CASSLRNRRIRYGYTF
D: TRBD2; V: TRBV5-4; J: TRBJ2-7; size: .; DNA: TGTGCCAGCAGTCCAAAGCGGGAGTCTTCCAGGAAGCAGTACTTC; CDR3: CASSPKRESSRKQYF
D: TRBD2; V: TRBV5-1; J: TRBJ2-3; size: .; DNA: TGCGCCAGCACCTACGGGAGGGCCGGGAACACAGATACGCAGTATTTT; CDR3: CASTYGRAGNTDTQYF
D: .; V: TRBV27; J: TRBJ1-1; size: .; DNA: TGTGCCAGCAGCTCACTAGGCCTTTCGGGTTCCAACACTGAAGCTTTCTTT; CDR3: CASSSLGLSGSNTEAFF
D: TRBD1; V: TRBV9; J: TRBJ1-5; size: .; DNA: TGTGCCAGCAGCGTAGGACAGGGAGTCAATCAGCCCCAGCATTTT; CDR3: CASSVGQGVNQPQHF
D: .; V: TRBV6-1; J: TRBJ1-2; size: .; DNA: TGTGCCACCCCCCCCAAGGAGAACTATGGCTACACCTTC; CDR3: CATPPKENYGYTF
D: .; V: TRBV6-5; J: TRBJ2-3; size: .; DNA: TGTGCCAGCAGGTTAATAGCGTCTCACACAGATACGCAGTATTTT; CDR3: CASRLIASHTDTQYF
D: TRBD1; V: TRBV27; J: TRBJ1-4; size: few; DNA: TGTGCCAGCAGGACCCAGGGGGCTTCATATGAAAAACTGTTTTTT; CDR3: CASRTQGASYEKLFF
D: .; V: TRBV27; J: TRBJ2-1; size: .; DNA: TGTGCCAGCAGTTTTTTACCCCAGCGGGCGAGCTCCTACAATGAGCAGTTCTTC; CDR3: CASSFLPQRASSYNEQFF
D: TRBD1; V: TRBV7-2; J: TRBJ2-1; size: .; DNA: TGTGCCAGCAGCGGATACCCCGGGACAGGGGACAATGAGCAGTTCTTC; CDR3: CASSGYPGTGDNEQFF
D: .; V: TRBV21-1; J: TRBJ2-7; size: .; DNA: TGTGCCAGCAGCAAAGACGGGGACAAACCCTACGAGCAGTACTTC; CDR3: CASSKDGDKPYEQYF
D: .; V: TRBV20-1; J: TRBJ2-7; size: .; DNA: TGCAGGCCGGGAGACTCCTACGAGCAGTACTTC; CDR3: CRPGDSYEQYF